This TCR beta chain comes out of a study of blood T cells in healthy people across ages. Study outcomes and limitations: PBMCs left unsorted prevented a conclusive naive versus antigen-experienced comparison. It was the long-lived donors that had more naive CD4+ cells and higher diversity than aged donors. As age increased, TCR beta diversity per million T cells fell in a roughly linear fashion.

The donors, healthy Caucasians from Russia, were aged 6 to 90. This clonotype was detected once. Antigen: not known. A much larger clone differs by one base, so this may be a read error. The germline V gene encodes CDR1 MDHEN and CDR2 SYDVKM. This CDR3 region has 13 residues. It was with a sample-barcoded 5' primer and a J-beta primer mix that a second PCR of roughly 7 to 12 cycles was run. A single record per CDR3 protein comes from TCRdb applying MiXCR to the 5' RACE reads. The sample records around 900,000 distinct CDR3 sequences, about 51% being singletons. Sequenced material: blood. This TCR derives from a woman in her sixties in good health. The chain joins TRBV28 to TRBJ2-4; weak D call: TRBD2 (5 bases). The CDR3 bases are TGTGCCGGCAGTTGGCCAGGAGGAAACATTCAGTACTTC. This translates into CAGSWPGGNIQYF.